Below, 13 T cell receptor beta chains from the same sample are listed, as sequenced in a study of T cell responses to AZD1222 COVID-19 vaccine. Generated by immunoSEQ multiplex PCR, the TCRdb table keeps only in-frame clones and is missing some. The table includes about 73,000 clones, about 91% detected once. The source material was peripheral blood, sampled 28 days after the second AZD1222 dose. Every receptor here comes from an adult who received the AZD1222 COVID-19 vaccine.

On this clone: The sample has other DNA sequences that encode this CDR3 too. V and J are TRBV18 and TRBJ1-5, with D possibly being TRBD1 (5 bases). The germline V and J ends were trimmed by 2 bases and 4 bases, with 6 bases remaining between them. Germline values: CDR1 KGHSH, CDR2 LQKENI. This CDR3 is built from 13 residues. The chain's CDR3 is CASSPSGNQPQHF. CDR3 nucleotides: TGTGCCAGCTCACCATCAGGGAATCAGCCCCAGCATTTT.

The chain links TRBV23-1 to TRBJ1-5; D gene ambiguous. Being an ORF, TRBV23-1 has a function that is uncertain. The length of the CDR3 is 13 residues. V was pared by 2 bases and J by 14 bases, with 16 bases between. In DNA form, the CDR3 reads TGCGCCAGCAGTCAAGGTTATCTCCAAGAAGAGCATTTT. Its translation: CASSQGYLQEEHF.

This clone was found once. CDR3 DNA: TGTGCCAGCAGCCCCTCGTTAGGGGGGCCCCCGGGGGGCTACACCTTC. Protein product: CASSPSLGGPPGGYTF. The rearrangement uses TRBV7-6 and TRBJ1-2; tentatively, D is TRBD1 (6 bases). Trimming shortened V by 5 bases and J by 8 bases, and 24 bases separated the two germline ends. This CDR3 region has 16 residues. Germline V gene sequence: CDR1 SGHVS, CDR2 FNYEAQ.

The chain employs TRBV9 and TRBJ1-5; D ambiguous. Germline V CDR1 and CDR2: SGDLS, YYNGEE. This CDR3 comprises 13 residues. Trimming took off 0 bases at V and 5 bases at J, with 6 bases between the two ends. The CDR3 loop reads CASSVAPHQPQHF. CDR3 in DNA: TGTGCCAGCAGCGTAGCCCCACATCAGCCCCAGCATTTT.

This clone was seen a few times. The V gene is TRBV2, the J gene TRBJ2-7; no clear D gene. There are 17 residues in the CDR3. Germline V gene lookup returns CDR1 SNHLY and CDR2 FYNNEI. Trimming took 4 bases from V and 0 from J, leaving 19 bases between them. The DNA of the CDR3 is TGTGCCAGCAGTGTCCCAGCGAGACAACCTTCCTCCTACGAGCAGTACGTC. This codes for CASSVPARQPSSYEQYV.

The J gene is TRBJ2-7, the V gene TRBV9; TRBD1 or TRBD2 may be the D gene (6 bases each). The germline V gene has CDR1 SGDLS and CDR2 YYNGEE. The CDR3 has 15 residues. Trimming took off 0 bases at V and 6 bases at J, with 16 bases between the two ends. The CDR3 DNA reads TGTGCCAGCAGCGTAGGGGGGGCCCCGGTGGGCGAGCAGTACTTC. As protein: CASSVGGAPVGEQYF.

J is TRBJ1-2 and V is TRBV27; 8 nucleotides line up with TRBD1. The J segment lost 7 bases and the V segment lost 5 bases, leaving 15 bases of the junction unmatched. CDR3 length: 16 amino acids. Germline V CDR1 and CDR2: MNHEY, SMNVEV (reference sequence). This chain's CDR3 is CASSTLPGGAFSGYTF. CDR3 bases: TGTGCCAGCAGTACCCTCCCAGGGGGCGCCTTCAGTGGCTACACCTTC.

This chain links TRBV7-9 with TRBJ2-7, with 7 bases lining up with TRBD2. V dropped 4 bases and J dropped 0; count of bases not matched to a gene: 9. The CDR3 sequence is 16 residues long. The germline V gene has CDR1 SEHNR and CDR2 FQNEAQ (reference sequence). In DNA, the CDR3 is TGTGCCAGCAGCTCATCCAACCGGGGGGACTCCTACGAGCAGTACTTC. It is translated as CASSSSNRGDSYEQYF. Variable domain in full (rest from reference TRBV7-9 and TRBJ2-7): DTGVSQNPRHKITKRGQNVTFRCDPISEHNRLYWYRQTLGQGPEFLTYFQNEAQLEKSRLLSDRFSAERPKGSFSTLEIQRTEQGDSAMYLCASSSSNRGDSYEQYFGPGTRLTVT.

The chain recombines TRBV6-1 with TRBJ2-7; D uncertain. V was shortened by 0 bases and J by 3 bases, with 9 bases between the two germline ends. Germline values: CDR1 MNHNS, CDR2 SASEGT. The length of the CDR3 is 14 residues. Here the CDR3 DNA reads TGTGCCAGCAGTGAAGCGCTCAGTGACTACGAGCAGTACGTC. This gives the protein CASSEALSDYEQYV.

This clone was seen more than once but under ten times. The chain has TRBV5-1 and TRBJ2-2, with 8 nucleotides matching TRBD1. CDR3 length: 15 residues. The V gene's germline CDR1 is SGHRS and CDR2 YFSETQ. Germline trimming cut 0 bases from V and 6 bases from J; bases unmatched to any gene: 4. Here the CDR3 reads CASSLDGQGPGELFF. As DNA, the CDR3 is TGCGCCAGCAGCTTGGATGGACAGGGTCCCGGGGAGCTGTTTTTT.

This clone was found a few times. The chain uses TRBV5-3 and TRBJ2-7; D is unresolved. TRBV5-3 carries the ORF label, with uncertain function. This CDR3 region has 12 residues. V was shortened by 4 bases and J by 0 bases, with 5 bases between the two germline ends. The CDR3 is CARSPSSYEQYF. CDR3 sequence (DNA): TGTGCCAGAAGCCCTAGCTCCTACGAGCAGTACTTC.

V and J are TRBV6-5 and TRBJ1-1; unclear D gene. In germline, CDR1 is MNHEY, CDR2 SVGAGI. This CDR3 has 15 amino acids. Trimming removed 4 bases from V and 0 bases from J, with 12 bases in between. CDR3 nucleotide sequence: TGTGCCAGCAGTTCCACTGCGGGTATGAACACTGAAGCTTTCTTT. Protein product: CASSSTAGMNTEAFF.

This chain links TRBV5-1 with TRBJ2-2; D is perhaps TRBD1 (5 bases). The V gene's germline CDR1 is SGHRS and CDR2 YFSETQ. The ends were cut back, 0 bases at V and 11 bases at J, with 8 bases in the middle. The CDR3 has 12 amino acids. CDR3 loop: CASSLGQGELFF. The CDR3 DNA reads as TGCGCCAGCAGCTTGGGGCAGGGTGAGCTGTTTTTT. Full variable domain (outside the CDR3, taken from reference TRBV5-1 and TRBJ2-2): KAGVTQTPRYLIKTRGQQVTLSCSPISGHRSVSWYQQTPGQGLQFLFEYFSETQRNKGNFPGRFSGRQFSNSRSEMNVSTLELGDSALYLCASSLGQGELFFGEGSRLTVL.